The 30 T cell receptor beta chains below all came from one sample that was sequenced in a study of T cell repertoires in cytomegalovirus infection. MiXCR was run by TCRdb on the reads, yielding one entry per CDR3 protein. The sample holds approximately 43,000 distinct CDR3 sequences, 20% to 25% seen once. Their recognized antigens are unknown. What was sequenced was PBMCs, sequenced either directly or after in vitro stimulation (not recorded which). These receptors were taken from a human donor in good health (CMV status not recorded). Some clones in this sample may be carry-over from other donors' samples.

In this sample, this clonotype turned up a few times. This chain links TRBV6-8 with TRBJ1-2, with a weak D call TRBD1 (6 bases). The ends were cut back, 5 bases at V and 4 bases at J, with 11 bases in the middle. This CDR3 region has 13 residues. Germline values: CDR1 MNHGY, CDR2 SAAAGT. The CDR3 sequence is CASSRDIGYGYTF. The CDR3 DNA follows: TGTGCCAGCAGTAGGGACATAGGCTATGGCTACACCTTC.

This clonotype occurred many times. CDR3 DNA sequence: TGTGCCAGCAGCTCTCCCCAGCGGGAGGGAAGCTACACCGGGGAGCTGTTTTTT. This gives the protein CASSSPQREGSYTGELFF. This chain links TRBV7-8 with TRBJ2-2, with 10 bases that match TRBD2. Trimming cost V 4 bases and J 3 bases; bases outside gene matches: 11. Germline V lookup: CDR1 SGHVS, CDR2 FQNEAQ. The length of the CDR3 is 18 residues.

The chain is built from TRBV4-1 and TRBJ1-4; TRBD1 matches at 7 bases. Germline CDR1 is MGHRA and CDR2 is YSYEKL. Losses at the gene ends were 3 bases for V and 6 bases for J; bases not matched to a gene: 7. The CDR3 consists of 15 residues. Here the CDR3 DNA reads TGCGCCAGCAGCCAGGGGAGGGGGCTTGATGAAAAACTGTTTTTT. It encodes CASSQGRGLDEKLFF.

V and J are TRBV2 and TRBJ2-1; 11 bases line up with TRBD2. The germline gives CDR1 SNHLY, CDR2 FYNNEI. The CDR3 totals 16 residues. Trimming removed 3 bases from V and 5 bases from J; junction bases left unmatched: 6. The CDR3 nucleotides read TGTGCCAGCAGTGACGTAGCGGGAGGGTTTAACAATGAGCAGTTCTTC. Translating gives CASSDVAGGFNNEQFF.

The chain has TRBV24-1 and TRBJ2-1; D is undetermined. CDR3 length equals 12 residues. Germline-derived CDR1 and CDR2 are KGHDR and SFDVKD. Trimming pared 3 bases from V and 9 bases from J, leaving 8 bases between. The CDR3 DNA sequence: TGTGCCACCAGTGATCCCATGGGTGAGCAGTTCTTC. Residues: CATSDPMGEQFF.

This clonotype was recorded at least ten times. The chain couples TRBV7-2 to TRBJ2-5, with 14 positions matching TRBD2. The V and J ends lost 5 bases and 4 bases, in that order; junction bases with no gene match: 6. Per germline, CDR1 SGHTA and CDR2 FQGNSA. This CDR3 is built from 16 residues. The CDR3 protein is CASSPGLAGDGETQYF. The CDR3 DNA reads as TGTGCCAGCAGCCCGGGACTAGCGGGAGACGGAGAGACCCAGTACTTC. The full variable domain, in which reference TRBV7-2 and TRBJ2-5 provide the parts outside the CDR3, is GAGVSQSPSNKVTEKGKDVELRCDPISGHTALYWYRQSLGQGLEFLIYFQGNSAPDKSGLPSDRFSAERTGGSVSTLTIQRTQQEDSAVYLCASSPGLAGDGETQYFGPGTRLLVL.

This clonotype was recorded at least ten times. V usage is TRBV10-3 and J usage is TRBJ1-1; 7 nucleotides match TRBD1. Trimming at V came to 10 bases and at J to 3 bases, leaving 8 bases not matched to a gene. The V gene's germline CDR1 is ENHRY and CDR2 SYGVKD. This CDR3 has 13 amino acids. The DNA for the CDR3 is TGTGCCACGAGTGAGGGGGCCTACACTGAAGCTTTCTTT. This translates into CATSEGAYTEAFF.

There are a few counts of this clonotype. The chain is built from TRBV27 and TRBJ2-7; TRBD2 aligns across 7 bases. J gave up 5 bases and V 6 bases, and 13 bases lay outside the gene matches. Germline-derived CDR1 and CDR2 are MNHEY and SMNVEV (reference sequence). The CDR3 runs 15 residues. The CDR3, as DNA: TGTGCCAGCAGCACCCTTGCGGGAGCGGGGCACGAGCAGTACTTC. Its translation is CASSTLAGAGHEQYF.

Only a few counts were recorded for this clonotype. The rearrangement uses TRBV2 and TRBJ2-2; a possible D gene is TRBD2 (5 bases). V lost 6 bases and J lost 3, with 5 bases in between. The CDR3 runs to 12 residues. In germline, CDR1 is SNHLY, CDR2 FYNNEI. The DNA of the CDR3 is TGTGCCAGCAGGAGGGACACCGGGGAGCTGTTTTTT. It codes for CASRRDTGELFF.

This clonotype has at least ten counts. The CDR3 loop reads CASSVTGASTEAFF. The CDR3 bases are TGTGCCAGCAGCGTCACAGGGGCGTCCACTGAAGCTTTCTTT. The chain joins TRBV3-1 to TRBJ1-1; TRBD1 matches 7 bases. The CDR3 covers 14 residues. The J segment lost 4 bases and the V segment lost 5 bases, leaving 7 bases of the junction unmatched. Germline-derived CDR1 and CDR2 are LGHDT and YNNKEL (reference sequence).

V usage is TRBV4-2 and J usage is TRBJ1-5; 7 bases line up with TRBD1. The CDR3 extends over 16 amino acids. Germline V CDR1 and CDR2: LGHNA, YNFKEQ. Trimming took 4 bases from V and 7 from J; bases not matched to a gene: 13. CDR3: CASSRYGNQGDQPQHF. The CDR3 DNA follows: TGTGCCAGCAGCCGCTACGGGAACCAGGGGGACCAGCCCCAGCATTTT.

The table lists this clonotype with a few counts. CDR3 sequence: CASSYSSGSPDTQYF. DNA for the CDR3: TGTGCCAGCAGTTATTCTAGCGGGAGCCCAGATACGCAGTATTTT. The chain joins TRBV6-5 to TRBJ2-3; 10 nucleotides agree with TRBD2. Looked up from germline, CDR1 is MNHEY and CDR2 is SVGAGI. This CDR3 has 15 amino acids. J was trimmed by 4 bases and V by 3 bases; bases with no gene match: 4.

For this clonotype: Its ends do not fully match the called genes, so a read error is possible. The chain has TRBV3-1 and TRBJ2-2; the D gene could be TRBD1 or TRBD2 (5 bases each). Germline V gives CDR1 LGHDT, CDR2 YNNKEL (reference sequence). This CDR3 is built from 16 residues. The CDR3 region has the DNA TGTCCCAGCAGCCCACCGGGGACCCTGGGCACCGGGGAGCTGTTTTTT. It encodes CPSSPPGTLGTGELFF.

This clonotype was seen repeatedly, ten times or more. V gene TRBV7-2 combines with J gene TRBJ2-3; no firm D call. The V end was cut by 3 bases, the J end by 2 bases, with 6 bases between. Germline lookup yields CDR1 SGHTA and CDR2 FQGNSA. CDR3 length: 13 residues. CDR3 bases: TGTGCCAGCAGCTTTTCCCACACAGATACGCAGTATTTT. It specifies CASSFSHTDTQYF.

The table lists this clonotype with many counts. CDR3 residues: CASSPLGGSNQPQHF. CDR3 in DNA: TGTGCCAGCAGCCCCCTGGGGGGTAGCAATCAGCCCCAGCATTTT. The chain has TRBV7-8 and TRBJ1-5; a weak D match, TRBD1 (5 bases). V was cut by 5 bases and J by 0 bases, with 11 bases left in between. The CDR3 sequence is 15 residues long. Germline V gene data show CDR1 as SGHVS and CDR2 as FQNEAQ.

V and J are TRBV12-3 or TRBV12-4 and TRBJ2-1; D perhaps matches TRBD2 (5 bases). This CDR3 spans 13 amino acids. The germline V and J ends were trimmed by 8 bases and 4 bases, with 12 bases remaining between them. DNA for the CDR3: TGTGCCAGCCGAGGCGGCGGGTACAATGAGCAGTTCTTC. This translates into CASRGGGYNEQFF.

This sequence joins TRBV5-1 and TRBJ2-5, with D maybe TRBD1 (6 bases). The CDR3 contains 12 residues. The V gene lost 3 bases and the J gene lost 5 bases, with 8 bases spanning the gap. From germline, CDR1 is SGHRS and CDR2 YFSETQ. The chain's CDR3 is CASSSQGETQYF. The CDR3 nucleotides read TGCGCCAGCAGCTCTCAGGGGGAGACCCAGTACTTC.

This clonotype was counted many times. The CDR3: CSVAGQGTEAFF. CDR3 bases: TGCAGCGTTGCGGGACAGGGCACTGAAGCTTTCTTT. The rearrangement links TRBV29-1 to TRBJ1-1; TRBD1 matches 9 bases. The ends lost 4 bases at V and 4 bases at J; junction bases unmatched: 1. In germline, CDR1 is SQVTM, CDR2 ANQGSEA. The CDR3 has 12 residues.

A few counts support this clonotype. The chain joins TRBV15 to TRBJ2-5; a possible D gene is TRBD2 (5 bases). Trimming cost V 1 base and J 7 bases, with 19 bases left between them. Germline lookup yields CDR1 LNHNV and CDR2 YYDKDF (reference sequence). The CDR3 is 16 amino acids. The CDR3 DNA sequence: TGTGCCACCAGCAGAGTACCTAGCTCGGCAGGAGGGACCCAGTACTTC. It encodes CATSRVPSSAGGTQYF. Supplemented by reference TRBV15 and TRBJ2-5, the full variable domain reads DAMVIQNPRYQVTQFGKPVTLSCSQTLNHNVMYWYQQKSSQAPKLLFHYYDKDFNNEADTPDNFQSRRPNTSFCFLDIRSPGLGDTAMYLCATSRVPSSAGGTQYFGPGTRLLVL.

This clonotype was seen only a few times. The chain uses TRBV15 and TRBJ2-1, with no clear D. The CDR3 covers 15 residues. CDR1 and CDR2 (germline): LNHNV, YYDKDF (reference sequence). Trimming took off 0 bases at V and 0 bases at J, with 6 bases between the two ends. The DNA of the CDR3 is TGTGCCACCAGCAGAGATCTGGCCTCCTACAATGAGCAGTTCTTC. This sequence encodes CATSRDLASYNEQFF.

The chain uses TRBV29-1 and TRBJ2-3, with D unclear. The CDR3 is 17 residues long. Germline-derived CDR1 and CDR2 are SQVTM and ANQGSEA. Trimming left V 4 bases short and J 3 bases short, with 23 bases between. The CDR3 spells CSVVLFRVLAGTDTQYF. DNA for the CDR3: TGCAGCGTTGTCCTGTTTCGGGTTCTGGCCGGGACAGATACGCAGTATTTT.

This clonotype was seen ten or more times. The chain has TRBV7-2 and TRBJ2-5; D gene ambiguous. The germline CDR1 and CDR2 sequences are SGHTA and FQGNSA. CDR3 length equals 13 residues. V lost 5 bases and J lost 4, with 11 bases in between. CDR3 in DNA: TGTGCCAGCAGCCAGGACCAATTAGAGACCCAGTACTTC. As protein: CASSQDQLETQYF.

This clonotype appeared many times. The rearrangement uses TRBV2 and TRBJ1-3; 7 bases line up with TRBD1. Germline V gene lookup returns CDR1 SNHLY and CDR2 FYNNEI. After removal of 8 bases from V and 0 bases from J, the junction contained 4 bases not matched to a gene. The CDR3 spans 14 residues. The DNA for the CDR3 is TGTGCCAGCGGAGGGGGCTACTCTGGAAACACCATATATTTT. This codes for CASGGGYSGNTIYF.

This clonotype was seen many times. J is TRBJ2-4 and V is TRBV27, with D perhaps matching TRBD1 (5 bases). This CDR3 contains 15 residues. The V and J ends lost 4 bases and 2 bases respectively, with 12 bases between them. The germline gives CDR1 MNHEY, CDR2 SMNVEV (reference sequence). The CDR3 sequence: CASSSLRQTKNIQYF. For the CDR3, the DNA is TGTGCCAGCAGTTCCCTCCGACAGACCAAAAACATTCAGTACTTC.

This clonotype was detected many times. J is TRBJ2-1 and V is TRBV7-8; weak D call: TRBD2 (6 bases). CDR1 is SGHVS and CDR2 is FQNEAQ in the germline V gene. V lost 5 bases and J lost 13, with 18 bases in between. The CDR3 is 13 amino acids. The CDR3 DNA reads TGTGCCAGCAGCCAAGAGAAGGGACTCGCCCAGTTCTTC. Its protein is CASSQEKGLAQFF.

The chain couples TRBV4-1 to TRBJ2-1; D not resolved. Germline V gene data show CDR1 as MGHRA and CDR2 as YSYEKL. This CDR3 region has 16 residues. The V gene lost 2 bases and the J gene lost 5 bases, with 16 bases spanning the gap. Here the CDR3 reads CASSQSELLRDNEQFF. The CDR3 nucleotides read TGCGCCAGCAGCCAAAGTGAGTTGTTACGGGACAATGAGCAGTTCTTC.

This clonotype came up a few times. The CDR3 DNA sequence: TGTGCCAGCAGCCGGTCAGGGGAGCAGTACTTC. It translates to CASSRSGEQYF. V is TRBV7-9 and J is TRBJ2-7; tentatively, D is TRBD1 (5 bases). Deletions cut 5 bases from V and 7 bases from J, with 9 bases between. The length of the CDR3 is 11 residues. Germline loops: CDR1 SEHNR, CDR2 FQNEAQ (reference sequence).

This chain uses TRBV5-5 with TRBJ2-7; TRBD2 matches at 7 bases. Germline V gene lookup returns CDR1 SGHKS and CDR2 YYEKEE (reference sequence). The CDR3 extends over 14 amino acids. Trimming cost V 1 base and J 5 bases; bases outside gene matches: 6. For the CDR3, the DNA is TGTGCCAGCAGCTTGCGCGGGGGTAGCCACGAGCAGTACTTC. Translating gives CASSLRGGSHEQYF.

This chain connects TRBV5-4 to TRBJ2-7; D is unclear. This CDR3 comprises 13 residues. V was cut by 2 bases and J by 11 bases, with 17 bases left in between. Germline CDR1 SGHNT, CDR2 YYREEE (reference sequence). The CDR3 here is CASSLGGRPAEYF. In DNA, the CDR3 is TGTGCCAGCAGCTTAGGTGGGCGGCCTGCCGAGTACTTC.

In its sample, this clonotype was seen once. The rearrangement uses TRBV19 and TRBJ2-1; TRBD2 aligns across 7 bases. Trimming removed 7 bases from V and 8 bases from J; junction bases left unmatched: 17. Germline CDR1 LNHDA, CDR2 SQIVND (reference sequence). CDR3 length: 16 residues. Here the CDR3 reads CASTTRTRGADYEQFF. For the CDR3, the DNA is TGTGCCAGTACCACCAGGACTAGAGGGGCGGACTATGAGCAGTTCTTC.